The 27 T cell receptor beta chains in this list originate from one sample, sequenced in a study of cytomegalovirus exposure and HLA in healthy donors. Primers: 60 Vbeta forward and 13 Jbeta reverse. The assay was immunoSEQ multiplex PCR, and TCRdb's table has in-frame clones only and misses some. The table lists about 120,000 clones, 70% to 85% of them singletons. Sequenced input: PBMCs. The receptor set was obtained from a woman in her forties or fifties in good health and CMV-seropositive.

This clone was counted once. The V gene is TRBV7-2, the J gene TRBJ1-2; TRBD1 matches at 7 bases. The CDR3 has 14 residues. CDR1 SGHTA and CDR2 FQGNSA come from the germline V gene. The ends lost 4 bases at V and 8 bases at J; junction bases unmatched: 10. CDR3 coding DNA: TGTGCCAGCAGCTCGGGACAGCCCCTCTCGGGCTACACCTTC. Residues: CASSSGQPLSGYTF.

This clone was counted a few times. The chain joins TRBV19 to TRBJ1-1; 7 nucleotides match TRBD1. V lost 7 bases and J lost 4; bases outside the gene matches: 6. In germline, CDR1 is LNHDA, CDR2 SQIVND (reference sequence). This CDR3 region has 13 residues. CDR3 sequence: CASKTGTVTEAFF. The CDR3, as DNA: TGTGCCAGTAAAACCGGGACAGTCACTGAAGCTTTCTTT.

The rearrangement uses TRBV4-3 and TRBJ1-3, with D tentatively TRBD1 (5 bases). Looked up from germline, CDR1 is LGHNA and CDR2 is YSLEER. The CDR3 is 16 amino acids. The V end lost 0 bases, the J end lost 2 bases, and 11 bases lay between the germline ends. The CDR3: CASSQEWGVAGNTIYF. CDR3 DNA: TGCGCCAGCAGCCAAGAGTGGGGGGTGGCTGGAAACACCATATATTTT.

The chain combines TRBV30 with TRBJ1-1, with TRBD1 identical over 7 bases. CDR1 is GTSNPN and CDR2 is SVGIG in the germline V gene (reference sequence). Trimming took 3 bases from V and 0 from J; bases not matched to a gene: 7. This CDR3 has 15 amino acids. DNA for the CDR3: TGTGCCTGGAGCCCCATGGACAGGATGAACACTGAAGCTTTCTTT. It yields the protein CAWSPMDRMNTEAFF.

The V gene is TRBV11-2, the J gene TRBJ1-1, with D uncertain. The CDR3 consists of 17 residues. V was shortened by 4 bases and J by 0 bases, with 18 bases between the two germline ends. Germline values: CDR1 SGHAT, CDR2 FQNNGV. The CDR3: CASSYIDMTFMNTEAFF. In nucleotides, the CDR3 is TGTGCCAGCAGCTATATCGACATGACCTTTATGAACACTGAAGCTTTCTTT.

The V and J genes are TRBV7-9 and TRBJ2-7, with 10 bases identical to TRBD2. The germline V gene has CDR1 SEHNR and CDR2 FQNEAQ (reference sequence). With V trimmed by 6 bases and J by 6 bases, 8 bases remained unmatched. The CDR3 covers 14 residues. CDR3: CASRPAGGPAEQYF. The CDR3 nucleotides read TGTGCCAGCAGACCAGCGGGAGGGCCGGCCGAGCAGTACTTC.

The chain uses TRBV19 and TRBJ2-3; no clear D. Trimming pared 0 bases from V and 0 bases from J, leaving 10 bases between. This CDR3 is 16 amino acids long. The germline CDR1 and CDR2 sequences are LNHDA and SQIVND (reference sequence). CDR3 region: CASSIEERSSTDTQYF. CDR3 DNA: TGTGCCAGTAGTATAGAAGAGAGATCAAGCACAGATACGCAGTATTTT.

The chain combines TRBV6-5 with TRBJ1-1; D unclear. The germline V gene has CDR1 MNHEY and CDR2 SVGAGI. The CDR3 is 16 amino acids. Trimming pared 0 bases from V and 5 bases from J, leaving 16 bases between. The CDR3 reads CASSYSTPGVETEAFF. The CDR3 DNA reads as TGTGCCAGCAGTTACTCGACGCCGGGAGTAGAAACTGAAGCTTTCTTT.

The chain combines TRBV7-2 with TRBJ1-3; 8 nucleotides match TRBD1. The ends lost 6 bases at V and 5 bases at J; junction bases unmatched: 9. This CDR3 contains 15 residues. Germline CDR1 reads SGHTA; CDR2 reads FQGNSA. The CDR3 spells CASSLSQGARNTIYF. CDR3 sequence (DNA): TGTGCCAGCAGTCTTTCCCAGGGGGCACGAAACACCATATATTTT.

This chain joins TRBV4-3 and TRBJ1-5; possibly TRBD1 for D (5 bases). Looked up from germline, CDR1 is LGHNA and CDR2 is YSLEER. The V end was cut by 0 bases, the J end by 6 bases, with 15 bases between. The CDR3 extends over 16 amino acids. The CDR3 loop is CASSQDAGGGIQPQHF. The CDR3 DNA sequence: TGCGCCAGCAGCCAAGACGCCGGGGGGGGGATTCAGCCCCAGCATTTT.

V usage is TRBV14 and J usage is TRBJ1-1; 7 bases fit TRBD1. This CDR3 contains 13 residues. J lost 5 bases, V lost 3 bases, and 3 bases had no gene match. The germline gives CDR1 SGHDN, CDR2 FVKESK. CDR3 protein: CASSQLQGTEAFF. The CDR3 DNA sequence: TGTGCCAGCAGCCAGCTACAGGGGACTGAAGCTTTCTTT.

The J gene is TRBJ2-7, the V gene TRBV14; D is undetermined. V lost 6 bases and J 0 bases, leaving 9 bases between the germline ends. Germline CDR1 and CDR2: SGHDN and FVKESK. The CDR3 runs to 13 residues. CDR3 DNA sequence: TGTGCCAGCAGTGTCGAGAGCTCCTACGAGCAGTACTTC. It encodes CASSVESSYEQYF.

Here the CDR3 reads CASSQGAGGASNSPLHF. The CDR3, as DNA: TGTGCCAGTAGTCAGGGGGCGGGGGGGGCCTCTAATTCACCCCTCCACTTT. The J gene is TRBJ1-6, the V gene TRBV19, with TRBD1 identical over 8 bases. The germline V gene has CDR1 LNHDA and CDR2 SQIVND (reference sequence). J lost 6 bases, V lost 5 bases, and 12 bases had no gene match. CDR3 length: 17 amino acids.

This chain connects TRBV12-5 to TRBJ1-5, with D maybe TRBD1 (5 bases). The CDR3 is 15 residues long. CDR1 and CDR2 (germline): LGHNT, FRNRAP. V was trimmed by 9 bases and J by 3 bases, leaving 18 bases between them. DNA of the CDR3: TGTGCTAGCGACCCCCGGGGGGTTTACAATCAGCCCCAGCATTTT. Residues: CASDPRGVYNQPQHF.

This clone was found once. This sequence joins TRBV18 and TRBJ1-5, with a possible D match to TRBD1 (5 bases). This CDR3 spans 14 amino acids. With 1 base removed from V and 11 bases from J, the gap between germline ends came to 15 bases. Germline V CDR1 and CDR2: KGHSH, LQKENI. As DNA, the CDR3 is TGTGCCAGCTCACCACAGCAGGGCAGAGTGTCCCAGCATTTT. It translates to CASSPQQGRVSQHF. Filled out from reference TRBV18 and TRBJ1-5, the complete variable domain reads NAGVMQNPRHLVRRRGQEARLRCSPMKGHSHVYWYRQLPEEGLKFMVYLQKENIIDESGMPKERFSAEFPKEGPSILRIQQVVRGDSAAYFCASSPQQGRVSQHFGDGTRLSIL.

The genes are TRBV4-1 and TRBJ1-6, with D perhaps TRBD1 (6 bases). Germline V gene data show CDR1 as MGHRA and CDR2 as YSYEKL. The V and J ends lost 3 bases and 10 bases respectively, with 16 bases between them. The CDR3 is 15 residues long. CDR3 nucleotide sequence: TGCGCCAGCAGCCATGTCACAGGGAATAGGTCACCCCTCCACTTT. Amino acid sequence: CASSHVTGNRSPLHF.

This sequence joins TRBV27 and TRBJ2-7; 7 bases fit TRBD2. V was pared by 5 bases and J by 5 bases, with 12 bases of the junction left unmatched. This CDR3 is built from 15 residues. Germline V gene lookup returns CDR1 MNHEY and CDR2 SMNVEV (reference sequence). The CDR3 DNA follows: TGTGCCAGCAGTCCCAGGAACGGGAGGTTCCACGAGCAGTACTTC. This encodes CASSPRNGRFHEQYF.

The chain is built from TRBV7-9 and TRBJ1-1, with D unclear. The germline V gene encodes CDR1 SEHNR and CDR2 FQNEAQ (reference sequence). The ends were cut back, 1 base at V and 1 base at J, with 7 bases in the middle. This CDR3 is 14 amino acids long. The CDR3 sequence is CASSLGYGNTEAFF. The DNA for the CDR3 is TGTGCCAGCAGCTTAGGGTACGGGAACACTGAAGCTTTCTTT.

In DNA, the CDR3 is TGTGCCAGTAGTACCGCGGGGGGCCCCACTGAAGCTTTCTTT. The encoded protein is CASSTAGGPTEAFF. This rearrangement joins TRBV19 to TRBJ1-1; tentatively, D is TRBD1 (6 bases). The V end lost 4 bases, the J end lost 4 bases, and 13 bases lay between the germline ends. This CDR3 is built from 14 residues. Germline lookup yields CDR1 LNHDA and CDR2 SQIVND (reference sequence). Full variable domain (rest looked up from reference TRBV19 and TRBJ1-1): DGGITQSPKYLFRKEGQNVTLSCEQNLNHDAMYWYRQDPGQGLRLIYYSQIVNDFQKGDIAEGYSVSREKKESFPLTVTSAQKNPTAFYLCASSTAGGPTEAFFGQGTRLTVV.

The chain links TRBV18 to TRBJ1-2; TRBD1 aligns across 7 bases. V lost 2 bases and J lost 8; bases outside the gene matches: 5. CDR1 KGHSH and CDR2 LQKENI come from the germline V gene. The CDR3 contains 13 residues. CDR3 loop: CASSPNRGRGYTF. The CDR3 region has the DNA TGTGCCAGCTCACCAAACAGGGGTAGAGGCTACACCTTC. Complete variable domain (other parts from reference TRBV18 and TRBJ1-2): NAGVMQNPRHLVRRRGQEARLRCSPMKGHSHVYWYRQLPEEGLKFMVYLQKENIIDESGMPKERFSAEFPKEGPSILRIQQVVRGDSAAYFCASSPNRGRGYTFGSGTRLTVV.

There are a few counts of this clone. This chain joins TRBV27 and TRBJ1-2; maybe TRBD1 (5 bases). V lost 9 bases to trimming and J lost 8 bases, with 16 bases between them. CDR3 length: 12 residues. Germline V gene data show CDR1 as MNHEY and CDR2 as SMNVEV (reference sequence). CDR3 region: CASRRGNFGYTF. The CDR3 DNA follows: TGTGCCAGTAGACGGGGGAATTTCGGCTACACCTTC.

This clone has only a few counts. The CDR3 sequence: CAISAGGAYEAFF. In nucleotides, the CDR3 is TGTGCCATCAGTGCAGGGGGCGCTTATGAAGCTTTCTTT. V is TRBV10-3 and J is TRBJ1-1; 8 nucleotides agree with TRBD1. The CDR3 totals 13 residues. The V segment lost 4 bases and the J segment 7 bases; nucleotides outside the gene matches: 5. CDR1 and CDR2 (germline): ENHRY, SYGVKD.

For this clone: One junction end does not reproduce the germline sequence, and a read error may be involved. The chain employs TRBV4-3 and TRBJ2-5; possibly TRBD1 for D (5 bases). Germline V lookup: CDR1 LGHNA, CDR2 YSLEER. The length of the CDR3 is 17 residues. CDR3 protein: CASSQGDSYPYQGTQYF. In nucleotides, the CDR3 is TGCGCCAGCAGCCAAGGAGACAGTTACCCCTACCAAGGGACCCAGTACTTC.

V and J are TRBV28 and TRBJ2-7; 7 nucleotides line up with TRBD1. Trimming removed 4 bases from V and 0 bases from J; junction bases left unmatched: 3. Germline assignment: CDR1 MDHEN and CDR2 SYDVKM. The CDR3 has 14 residues. Here the CDR3 DNA reads TGTGCCAGCAGTTACACAGGGGACTCCTACGAGCAGTACTTC. It translates to CASSYTGDSYEQYF.

V usage is TRBV4-3 and J usage is TRBJ2-4; 9 bases fit TRBD1. This CDR3 spans 16 amino acids. Trimming removed 0 bases from V and 8 bases from J; junction bases left unmatched: 8. CDR1 is LGHNA and CDR2 is YSLEER in the germline V gene. The CDR3 DNA sequence: TGCGCCAGCAGCCAAGATCTTGGGACAGGGAATGACATTCAGTACTTC. Protein: CASSQDLGTGNDIQYF.

V is TRBV2 and J is TRBJ1-1; TRBD1 agrees at 8 bases. V trimming: 5 bases; J trimming: 5 bases; junction bases outside the gene matches: 7. The CDR3 contains 14 residues. Germline CDR1 SNHLY, CDR2 FYNNEI. This CDR3 reads CASSFDRGGTEAFF. The CDR3 coding sequence is TGTGCCAGCAGTTTTGACAGGGGAGGAACTGAAGCTTTCTTT.

The CDR3 region has the DNA TGTGCCAGTAGTATTTGGAGGGCGGAGAATGGCTACACCTTC. This encodes CASSIWRAENGYTF. The V gene is TRBV19, the J gene TRBJ1-2; D unresolved. Germline V lookup: CDR1 LNHDA, CDR2 SQIVND (reference sequence). The CDR3 is made up of 14 amino acids. V was clipped by 3 bases and J by 6 bases, with 14 bases between them.